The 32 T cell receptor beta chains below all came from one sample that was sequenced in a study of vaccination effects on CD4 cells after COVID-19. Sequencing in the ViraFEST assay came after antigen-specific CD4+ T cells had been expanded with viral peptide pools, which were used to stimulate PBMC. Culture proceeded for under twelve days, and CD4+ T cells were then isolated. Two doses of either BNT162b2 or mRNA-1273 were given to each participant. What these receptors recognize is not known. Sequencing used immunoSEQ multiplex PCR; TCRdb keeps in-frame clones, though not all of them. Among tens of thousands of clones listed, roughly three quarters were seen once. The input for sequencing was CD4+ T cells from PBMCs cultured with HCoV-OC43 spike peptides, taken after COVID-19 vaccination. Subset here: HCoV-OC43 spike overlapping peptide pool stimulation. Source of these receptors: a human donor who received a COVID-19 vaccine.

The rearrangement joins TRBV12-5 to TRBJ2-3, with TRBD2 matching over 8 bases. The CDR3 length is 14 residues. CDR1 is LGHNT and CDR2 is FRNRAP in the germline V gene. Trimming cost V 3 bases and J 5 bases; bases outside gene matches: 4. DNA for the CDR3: TGTGCTAGTGGTTTCGCGGGGGGCGTAGATACGCAGTATTTT. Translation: CASGFAGGVDTQYF.

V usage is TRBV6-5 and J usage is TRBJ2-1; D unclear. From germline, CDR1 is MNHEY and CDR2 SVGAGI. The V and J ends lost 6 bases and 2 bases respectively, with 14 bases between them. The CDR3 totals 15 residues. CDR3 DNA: TGTGCCAGCAGCCCCGATAGAGGCCCCTACAATGAGCAGTTCTTC. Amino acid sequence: CASSPDRGPYNEQFF.

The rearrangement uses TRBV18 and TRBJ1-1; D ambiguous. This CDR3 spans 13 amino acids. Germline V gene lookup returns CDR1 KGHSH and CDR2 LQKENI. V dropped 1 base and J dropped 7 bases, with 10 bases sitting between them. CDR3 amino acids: CASSPRTDNEAFF. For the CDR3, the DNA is TGTGCCAGCTCACCACGAACCGATAATGAAGCTTTCTTT.

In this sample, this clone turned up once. CDR3 in DNA: TGCGCCAGCAGCACCACTAGCGGGGGGGCGTCCGGGGAGCTGTTTTTT. Translating gives CASSTTSGGASGELFF. The V gene is TRBV5-1, the J gene TRBJ2-2, with 13 bases aligning to TRBD2. This CDR3 comprises 16 residues. CDR1 is SGHRS, CDR2 YFSETQ, per germline. V trimming: 4 bases; J trimming: 6 bases; junction bases outside the gene matches: 6.

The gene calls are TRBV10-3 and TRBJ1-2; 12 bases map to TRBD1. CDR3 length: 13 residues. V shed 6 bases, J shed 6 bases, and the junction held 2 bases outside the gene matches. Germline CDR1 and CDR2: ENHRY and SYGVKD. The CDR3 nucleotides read TGTGCCATCAGCGGGACAGGGGGCAATGGCTACACCTTC. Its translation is CAISGTGGNGYTF.

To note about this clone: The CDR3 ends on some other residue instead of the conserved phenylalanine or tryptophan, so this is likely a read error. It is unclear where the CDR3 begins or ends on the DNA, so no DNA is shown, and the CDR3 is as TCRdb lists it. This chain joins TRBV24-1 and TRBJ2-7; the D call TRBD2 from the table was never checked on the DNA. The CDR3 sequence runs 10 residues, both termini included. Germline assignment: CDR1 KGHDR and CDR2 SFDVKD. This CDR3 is CATSDIYGVL.

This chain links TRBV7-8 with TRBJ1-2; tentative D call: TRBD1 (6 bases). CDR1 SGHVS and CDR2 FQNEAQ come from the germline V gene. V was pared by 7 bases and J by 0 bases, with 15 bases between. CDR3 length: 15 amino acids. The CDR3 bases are TGTGCCAGCAATAAGGGGGGCTCGGCTAACTATGGCTACACCTTC. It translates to CASNKGGSANYGYTF.

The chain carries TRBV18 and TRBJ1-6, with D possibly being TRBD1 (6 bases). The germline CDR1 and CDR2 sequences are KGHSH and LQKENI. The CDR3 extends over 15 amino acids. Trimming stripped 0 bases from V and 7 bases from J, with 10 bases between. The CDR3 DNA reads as TGTGCCAGCTCACCACCGCAGGGGAAAAATTCACCCCTCCACTTT. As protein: CASSPPQGKNSPLHF.

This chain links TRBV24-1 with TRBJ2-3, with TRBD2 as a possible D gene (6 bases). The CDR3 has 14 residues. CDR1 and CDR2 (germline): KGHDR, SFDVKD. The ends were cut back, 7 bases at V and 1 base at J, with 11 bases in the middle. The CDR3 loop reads CATSATGGTDTQYF. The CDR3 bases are TGTGCCACCAGCGCCACGGGGGGCACAGATACGCAGTATTTT.

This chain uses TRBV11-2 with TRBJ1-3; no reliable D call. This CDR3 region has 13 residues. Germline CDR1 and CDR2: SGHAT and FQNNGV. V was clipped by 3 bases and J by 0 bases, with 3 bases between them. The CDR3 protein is CASSFYSGNTIYF. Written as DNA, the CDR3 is TGTGCCAGCAGCTTCTACTCTGGAAACACCATATATTTT.

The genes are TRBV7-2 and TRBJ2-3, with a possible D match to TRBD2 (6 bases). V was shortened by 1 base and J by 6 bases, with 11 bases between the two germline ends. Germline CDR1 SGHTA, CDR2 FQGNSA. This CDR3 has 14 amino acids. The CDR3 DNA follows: TGTGCCAGCAGCTTAGTAGGCGGGGATGATACGCAGTATTTT. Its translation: CASSLVGGDDTQYF.

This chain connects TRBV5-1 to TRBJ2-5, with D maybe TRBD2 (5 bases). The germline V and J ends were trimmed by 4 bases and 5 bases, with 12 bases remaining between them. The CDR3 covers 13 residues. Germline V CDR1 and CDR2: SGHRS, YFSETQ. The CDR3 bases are TGCGCCAGCAGCGCGCCGGGGTTGGAGACCCAGTACTTC. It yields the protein CASSAPGLETQYF.

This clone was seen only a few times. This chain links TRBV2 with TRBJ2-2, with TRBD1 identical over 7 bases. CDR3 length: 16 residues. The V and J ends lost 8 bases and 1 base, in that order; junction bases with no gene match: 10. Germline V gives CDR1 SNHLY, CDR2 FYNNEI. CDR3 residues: CASSVRRGQNTGELFF. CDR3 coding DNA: TGTGCCAGCTCTGTCAGAAGGGGGCAGAACACCGGGGAGCTGTTTTTT. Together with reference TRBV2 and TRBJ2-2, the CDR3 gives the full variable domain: EPEVTQTPSHQVTQMGQEVILRCVPISNHLYFYWYRQILGQKVEFLVSFYNNEISEKSEIFDDQFSVERPDGSNFTLKIRSTKLEDSAMYFCASSVRRGQNTGELFFGEGSRLTVL.

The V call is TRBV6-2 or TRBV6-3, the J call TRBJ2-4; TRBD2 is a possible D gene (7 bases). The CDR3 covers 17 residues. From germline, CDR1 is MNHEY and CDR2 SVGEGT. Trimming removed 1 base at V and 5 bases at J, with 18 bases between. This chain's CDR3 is CASSYFIGRGLENIQYF. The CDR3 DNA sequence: TGTGCCAGCAGTTACTTCATCGGGCGGGGGCTGGAAAACATTCAGTACTTC.

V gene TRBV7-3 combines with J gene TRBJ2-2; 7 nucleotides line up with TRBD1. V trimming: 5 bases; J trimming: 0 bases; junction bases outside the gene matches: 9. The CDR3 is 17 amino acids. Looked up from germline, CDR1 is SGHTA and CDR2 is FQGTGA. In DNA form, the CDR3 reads TGTGCCAGCAGCCCCGGCGCAGGGGGAACGAACACCGGGGAGCTGTTTTTT. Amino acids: CASSPGAGGTNTGELFF.

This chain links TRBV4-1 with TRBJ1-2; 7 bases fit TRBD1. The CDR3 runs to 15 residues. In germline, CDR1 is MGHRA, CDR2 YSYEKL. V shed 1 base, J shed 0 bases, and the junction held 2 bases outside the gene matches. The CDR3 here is CASSQVTGPNYGYTF. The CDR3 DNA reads TGCGCCAGCAGCCAAGTGACAGGGCCTAACTATGGCTACACCTTC.

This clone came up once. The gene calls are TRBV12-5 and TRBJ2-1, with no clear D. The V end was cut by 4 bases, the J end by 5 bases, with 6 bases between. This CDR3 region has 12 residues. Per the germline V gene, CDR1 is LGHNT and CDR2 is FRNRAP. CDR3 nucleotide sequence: TGTGCTAGTGGTTGGCACAACAATGAGCAGTTCTTC. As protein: CASGWHNNEQFF.

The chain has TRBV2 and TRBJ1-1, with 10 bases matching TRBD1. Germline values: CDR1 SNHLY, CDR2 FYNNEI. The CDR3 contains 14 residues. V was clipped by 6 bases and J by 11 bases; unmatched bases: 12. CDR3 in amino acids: CASRRQGARPWAFF. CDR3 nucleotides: TGTGCCAGCAGACGACAGGGGGCGCGACCGTGGGCTTTCTTT.

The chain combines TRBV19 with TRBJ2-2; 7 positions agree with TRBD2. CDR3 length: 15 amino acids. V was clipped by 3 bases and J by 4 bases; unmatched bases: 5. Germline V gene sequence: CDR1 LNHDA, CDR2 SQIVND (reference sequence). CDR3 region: CASSMTSIATGELFF. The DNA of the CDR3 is TGTGCCAGTAGTATGACTAGCATCGCCACCGGGGAGCTGTTTTTT.

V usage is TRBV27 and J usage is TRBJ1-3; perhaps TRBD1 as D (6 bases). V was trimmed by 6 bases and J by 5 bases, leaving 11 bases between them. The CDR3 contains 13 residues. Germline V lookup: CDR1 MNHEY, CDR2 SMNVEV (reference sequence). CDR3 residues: CASRQQGRNTIYF. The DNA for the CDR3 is TGTGCCAGCAGGCAACAGGGAAGAAACACCATATATTTT.

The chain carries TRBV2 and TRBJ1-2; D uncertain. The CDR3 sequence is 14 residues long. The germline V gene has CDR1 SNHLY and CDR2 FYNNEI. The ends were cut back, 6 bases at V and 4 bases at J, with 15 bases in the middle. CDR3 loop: CASSTDWNPYGYTF. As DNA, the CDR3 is TGTGCCAGCAGCACGGACTGGAATCCCTATGGCTACACCTTC. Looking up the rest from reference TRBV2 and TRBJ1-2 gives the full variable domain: EPEVTQTPSHQVTQMGQEVILRCVPISNHLYFYWYRQILGQKVEFLVSFYNNEISEKSEIFDDQFSVERPDGSNFTLKIRSTKLEDSAMYFCASSTDWNPYGYTFGSGTRLTVV.

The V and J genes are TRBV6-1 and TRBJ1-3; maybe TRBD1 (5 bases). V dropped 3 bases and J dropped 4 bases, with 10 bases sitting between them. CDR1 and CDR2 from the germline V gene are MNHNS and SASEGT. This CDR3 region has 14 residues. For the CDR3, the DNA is TGTGCCAGCAGTGACCAGGGAAGGGGAAACACCATATATTTT. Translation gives CASSDQGRGNTIYF.

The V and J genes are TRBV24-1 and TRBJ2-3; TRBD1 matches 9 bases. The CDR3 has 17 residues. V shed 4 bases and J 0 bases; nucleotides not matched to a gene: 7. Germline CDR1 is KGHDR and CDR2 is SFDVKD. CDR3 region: CATSERTGTGSTDTQYF. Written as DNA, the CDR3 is TGTGCCACCAGTGAGAGAACCGGGACAGGGAGCACAGATACGCAGTATTTT.

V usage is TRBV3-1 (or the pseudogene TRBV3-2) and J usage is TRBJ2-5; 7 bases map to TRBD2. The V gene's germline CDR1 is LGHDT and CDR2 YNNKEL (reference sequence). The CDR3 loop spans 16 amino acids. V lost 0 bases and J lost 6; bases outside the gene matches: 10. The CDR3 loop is CASSQDAVGGLKTQYF. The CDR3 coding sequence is TGTGCCAGCAGCCAAGATGCCGTCGGGGGGTTAAAGACCCAGTACTTC.

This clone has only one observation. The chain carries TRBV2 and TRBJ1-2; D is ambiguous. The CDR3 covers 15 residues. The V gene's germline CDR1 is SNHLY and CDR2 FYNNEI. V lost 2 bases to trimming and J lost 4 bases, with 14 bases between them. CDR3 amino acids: CASSESLARLYGYTF. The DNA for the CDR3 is TGTGCCAGCAGTGAAAGTTTGGCCAGGCTCTATGGCTACACCTTC.

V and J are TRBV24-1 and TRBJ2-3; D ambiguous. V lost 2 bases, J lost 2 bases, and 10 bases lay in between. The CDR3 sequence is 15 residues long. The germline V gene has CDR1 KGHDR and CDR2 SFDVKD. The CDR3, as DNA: TGTGCCACCAGTGATTCTGGCGACCCCACAGATACGCAGTATTTT. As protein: CATSDSGDPTDTQYF.

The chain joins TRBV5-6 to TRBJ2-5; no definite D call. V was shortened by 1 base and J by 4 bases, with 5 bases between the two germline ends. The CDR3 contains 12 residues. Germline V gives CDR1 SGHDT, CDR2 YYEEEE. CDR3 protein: CASSLFRETQYF. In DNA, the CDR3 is TGTGCCAGCAGCTTGTTCCGAGAGACCCAGTACTTC. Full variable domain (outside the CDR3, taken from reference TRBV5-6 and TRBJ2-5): DAGVTQSPTHLIKTRGQQVTLRCSPKSGHDTVSWYQQALGQGPQFIFQYYEEEERQRGNFPDRFSGHQFPNYSSELNVNALLLGDSALYLCASSLFRETQYFGPGTRLLVL.

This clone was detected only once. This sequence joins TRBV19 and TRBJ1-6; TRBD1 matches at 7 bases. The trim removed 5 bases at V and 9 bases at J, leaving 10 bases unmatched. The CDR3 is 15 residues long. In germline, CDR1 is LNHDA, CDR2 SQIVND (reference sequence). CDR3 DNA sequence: TGTGCCAGTAGTTTAGGGGGCGCGGGTTCTTCACCCCTCCACTTT. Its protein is CASSLGGAGSSPLHF.

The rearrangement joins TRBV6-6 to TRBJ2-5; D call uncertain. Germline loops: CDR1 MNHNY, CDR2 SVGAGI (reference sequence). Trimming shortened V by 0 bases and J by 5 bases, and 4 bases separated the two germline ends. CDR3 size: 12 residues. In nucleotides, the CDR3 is TGTGCCAGCAGTTACTCGGGTGAGACCCAGTACTTC. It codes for CASSYSGETQYF.

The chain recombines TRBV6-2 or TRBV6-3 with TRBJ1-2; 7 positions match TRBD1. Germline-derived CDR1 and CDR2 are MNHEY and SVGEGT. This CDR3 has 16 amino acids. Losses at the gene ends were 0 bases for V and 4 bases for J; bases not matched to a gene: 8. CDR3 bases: TGTGCCAGCAGTTACTCGACGACAGGGCTGCTCTATGGCTACACCTTC. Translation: CASSYSTTGLLYGYTF.

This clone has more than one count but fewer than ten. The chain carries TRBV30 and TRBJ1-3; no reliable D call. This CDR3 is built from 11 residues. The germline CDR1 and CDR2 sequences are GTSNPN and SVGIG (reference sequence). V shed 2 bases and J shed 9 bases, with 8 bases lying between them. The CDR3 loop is CAWSRLGTIYF. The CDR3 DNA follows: TGTGCCTGGAGTAGGTTGGGCACCATATATTTT.

The CDR3 sequence: CASSFLPGTFDPLHF. The CDR3 DNA follows: TGCGCCAGCAGCTTTTTACCCGGGACCTTTGACCCCCTCCACTTT. This sequence joins TRBV5-1 and TRBJ1-6; D possibly corresponds to TRBD1 (5 bases). The CDR3 loop spans 15 amino acids. V shed 2 bases and J shed 13 bases, with 19 bases lying between them. Germline V gene data show CDR1 as SGHRS and CDR2 as YFSETQ.